The clone carrying this T cell receptor (beta chain) occurred a few times. As yet, its antigen is unknown. Researchers barred patients who had uncontrolled infection, other autoimmune disease, pregnancy or lactation. Each diagnosis was grounded in clinical symptoms, serum thyroxine and TRAb, thyroid ultrasound, and orbital computed tomography. Using RNA transcripts as the source, TCR beta CDR3 regions were amplified. HTBI primers were employed in a first-round RT-PCR of the TCR CDR3. From the multiplex PCR reads, TCRdb called clonotypes with MiXCR, one entry per CDR3 protein. The sample consists of 600,000 to 650,000 distinct CDR3 sequences, around 20% of them appearing once. This specimen comes from a study of T cells in Graves' hyperthyroidism and ophthalmopathy. Study-level background: Peripheral blood was drawn at first diagnosis, prior to all treatment. Study-level findings and limits: The model anticipated ophthalmopathy a median about six months pre-onset.

The ends were cut back, 7 bases at V and 3 bases at J, with 13 bases in the middle. The CDR3 loop spans 14 amino acids. Germline V lookup: CDR1 MDHEN, CDR2 SYDVKM. The V call is TRBV28, the J call TRBJ2-1; a weak D match, TRBD1 (5 bases). The sample taken for sequencing was blood. This receptor was identified in a young man with Graves' ophthalmopathy. This CDR3 reads CASTLGLGYNEQFF. The CDR3 DNA reads as TGTGCCAGCACCTTGGGGCTGGGCTACAATGAGCAGTTCTTC.